This T cell receptor (beta chain) emerged from a study of T cells in localized non-small cell lung cancer. The study, taken as a whole, reports: A median of about 60 of the top 100 tumor clones appeared in adjacent lung, which was paired and uninvolved. Exceeding tumor, uninvolved adjacent lung had the highest T cell clonality.

Germline V gene data show CDR1 as SGHAT and CDR2 as FQNNGV. There are 17 residues in the CDR3. J lost 3 bases, V lost 5 bases, and 13 bases had no gene match. This clone was counted once. Its antigen is not identified. Assay used: immunoSEQ multiplex PCR; TCRdb lists only in-frame clones, some missing. The table has tens of thousands of clones, roughly 85% seen once. The clonotype originates from a woman aged 35-75 years with stage I lung adenocarcinoma. The chain employs TRBV11-2 and TRBJ2-3, with TRBD2 matching 8 bases. Sequenced here: peripheral blood, sampled before any cancer treatment. CDR3 DNA: TGTGCCAGCAGCAGGCCCGGGACTAGGGGATGTACAGATACGCAGTATTTT. Encoded protein: CASSRPGTRGCTDTQYF.